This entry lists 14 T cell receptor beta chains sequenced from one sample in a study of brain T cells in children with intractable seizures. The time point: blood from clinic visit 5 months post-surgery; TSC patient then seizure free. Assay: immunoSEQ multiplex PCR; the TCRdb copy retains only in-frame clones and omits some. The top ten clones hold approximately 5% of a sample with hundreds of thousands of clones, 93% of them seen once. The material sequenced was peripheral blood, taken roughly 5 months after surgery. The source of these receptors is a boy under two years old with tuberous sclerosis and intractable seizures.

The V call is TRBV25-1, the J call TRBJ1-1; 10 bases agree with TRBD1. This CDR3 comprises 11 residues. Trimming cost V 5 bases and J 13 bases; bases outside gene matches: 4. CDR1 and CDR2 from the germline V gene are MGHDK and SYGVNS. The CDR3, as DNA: TGTGCCAGCAGTTCTGGGACAGGGGATTTCTTT. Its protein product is CASSSGTGDFF.

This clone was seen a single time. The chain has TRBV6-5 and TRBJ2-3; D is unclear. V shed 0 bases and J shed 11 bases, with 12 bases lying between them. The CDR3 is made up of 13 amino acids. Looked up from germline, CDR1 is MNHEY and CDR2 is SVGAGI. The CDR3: CASSYSSGFGQYF. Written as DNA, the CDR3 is TGTGCCAGCAGTTACTCCTCTGGTTTCGGGCAGTATTTT.

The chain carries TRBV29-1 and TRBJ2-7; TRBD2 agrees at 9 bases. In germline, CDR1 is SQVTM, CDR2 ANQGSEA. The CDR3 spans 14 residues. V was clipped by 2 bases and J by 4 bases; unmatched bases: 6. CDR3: CSVEMASGEYEQYF. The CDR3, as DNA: TGCAGCGTTGAAATGGCTAGCGGGGAGTACGAGCAGTACTTC.

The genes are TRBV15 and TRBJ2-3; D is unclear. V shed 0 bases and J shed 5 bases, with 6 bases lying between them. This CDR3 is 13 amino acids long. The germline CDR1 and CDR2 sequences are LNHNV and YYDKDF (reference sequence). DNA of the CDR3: TGTGCCACCAGCAGAGATCTCCAAGATACGCAGTATTTT. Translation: CATSRDLQDTQYF.

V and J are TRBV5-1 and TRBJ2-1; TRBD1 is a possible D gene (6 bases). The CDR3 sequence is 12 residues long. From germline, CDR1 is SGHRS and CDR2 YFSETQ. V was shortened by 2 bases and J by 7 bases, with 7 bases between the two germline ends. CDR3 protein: CASSLQGNEQFF. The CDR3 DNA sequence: TGCGCCAGCAGCTTACAGGGAAATGAGCAGTTCTTC.

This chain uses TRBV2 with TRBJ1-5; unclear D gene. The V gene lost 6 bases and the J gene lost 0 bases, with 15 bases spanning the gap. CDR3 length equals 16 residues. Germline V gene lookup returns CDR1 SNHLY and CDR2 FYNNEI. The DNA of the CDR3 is TGTGCCAGCAGGCGGGCCGGGAACCTTAGCAATCAGCCCCAGCATTTT. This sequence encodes CASRRAGNLSNQPQHF.

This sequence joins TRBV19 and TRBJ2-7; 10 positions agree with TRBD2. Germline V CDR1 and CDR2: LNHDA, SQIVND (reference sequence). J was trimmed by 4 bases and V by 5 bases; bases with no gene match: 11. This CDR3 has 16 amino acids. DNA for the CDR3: TGTGCCAGTAGTCCCCAAATTAATAGCGGGAGGTACGAGCAGTACTTC. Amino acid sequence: CASSPQINSGRYEQYF.

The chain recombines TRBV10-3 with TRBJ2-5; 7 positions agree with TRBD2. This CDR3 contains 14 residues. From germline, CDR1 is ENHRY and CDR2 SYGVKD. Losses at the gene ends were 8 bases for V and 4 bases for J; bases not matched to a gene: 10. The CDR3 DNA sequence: TGTGCCATCTCCTGGGGGGGGGTCCGAGAGACCCAGTACTTC. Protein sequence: CAISWGGVRETQYF.

CDR3 in amino acids: CASSLDSGALLFEQYF. CDR3 nucleotides: TGTGCCAGCAGCTTAGATTCAGGGGCCCTCCTATTCGAGCAGTACTTC. The rearrangement joins TRBV7-2 to TRBJ2-7; TRBD1 is a possible D gene (6 bases). The CDR3 length is 16 residues. Germline V lookup: CDR1 SGHTA, CDR2 FQGNSA. The V gene lost 1 base and the J gene lost 6 bases, with 19 bases spanning the gap.

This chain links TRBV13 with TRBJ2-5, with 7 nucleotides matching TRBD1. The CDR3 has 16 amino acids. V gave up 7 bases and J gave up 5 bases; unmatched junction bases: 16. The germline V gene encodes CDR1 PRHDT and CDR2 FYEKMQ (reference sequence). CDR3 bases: TGTGCCAGCACCGCCGAGAGGGGGCTAGGTGAGGAGACCCAGTACTTC. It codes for CASTAERGLGEETQYF.

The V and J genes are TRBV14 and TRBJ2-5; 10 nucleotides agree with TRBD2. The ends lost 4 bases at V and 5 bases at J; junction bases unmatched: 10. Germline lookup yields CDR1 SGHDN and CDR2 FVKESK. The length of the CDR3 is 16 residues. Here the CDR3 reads CASSLAGGRIYETQYF. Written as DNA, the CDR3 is TGTGCCAGCAGCCTAGCGGGAGGCCGTATTTATGAGACCCAGTACTTC. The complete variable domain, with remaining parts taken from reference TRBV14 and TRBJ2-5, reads EAGVTQFPSHSVIEKGQTVTLRCDPISGHDNLYWYRRVMGKEIKFLLHFVKESKQDESGMPNNRFLAERTGGTYSTLKVQPAELEDSGVYFCASSLAGGRIYETQYFGPGTRLLVL.

CDR3 coding DNA: TGTGCCAGCAGTGAAAGAGGCGGTAATGAGCAGTTCTTC. Protein: CASSERGGNEQFF. The chain carries TRBV2 and TRBJ2-1, with D unclear. The CDR3 loop spans 13 amino acids. Per the germline V gene, CDR1 is SNHLY and CDR2 is FYNNEI. Between the trimmed V and J ends, which lost 2 bases and 7 bases, there was a span of 9 bases. The variable domain in full, with the rest retrieved from reference TRBV2 and TRBJ2-1, is EPEVTQTPSHQVTQMGQEVILRCVPISNHLYFYWYRQILGQKVEFLVSFYNNEISEKSEIFDDQFSVERPDGSNFTLKIRSTKLEDSAMYFCASSERGGNEQFFGPGTRLTVL.

The CDR3 here is CAWGGPRPEAFF. CDR3 coding DNA: TGTGCCTGGGGTGGGCCCCGGCCTGAAGCTTTCTTT. V and J are TRBV30 and TRBJ1-1; D is unclear. V was pared by 5 bases and J by 6 bases, with 13 bases between. The CDR3 is 12 residues long. The germline gives CDR1 GTSNPN, CDR2 SVGIG (reference sequence).

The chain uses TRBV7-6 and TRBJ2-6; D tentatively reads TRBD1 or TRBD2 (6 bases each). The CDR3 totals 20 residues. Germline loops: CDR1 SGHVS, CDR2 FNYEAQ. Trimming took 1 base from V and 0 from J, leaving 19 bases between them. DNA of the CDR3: TGTGCCAGCAGCTTAGAGGTCTGGAGGGGGAAGTACTCTGGGGCCAACGTCCTGACTTTC. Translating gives CASSLEVWRGKYSGANVLTF.